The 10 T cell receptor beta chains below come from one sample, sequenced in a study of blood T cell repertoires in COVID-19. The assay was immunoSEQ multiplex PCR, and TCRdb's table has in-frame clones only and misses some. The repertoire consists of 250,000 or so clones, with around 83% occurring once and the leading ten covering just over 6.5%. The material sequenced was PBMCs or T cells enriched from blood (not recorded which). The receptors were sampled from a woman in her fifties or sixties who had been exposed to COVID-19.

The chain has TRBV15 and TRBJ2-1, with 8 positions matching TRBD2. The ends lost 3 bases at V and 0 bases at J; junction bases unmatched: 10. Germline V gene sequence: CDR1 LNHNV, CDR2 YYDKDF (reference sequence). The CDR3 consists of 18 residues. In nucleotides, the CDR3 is TGTGCCACCAGCAGGGAGGCGGGGGGCGTTACCTCCTACAATGAGCAGTTCTTC. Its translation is CATSREAGGVTSYNEQFF.

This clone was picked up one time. CDR3 bases: TGCGCCAGCAGTGACGGGGGAACTGGAAACACCATATATTTT. Translating gives CASSDGGTGNTIYF. The V gene is TRBV10-2, the J gene TRBJ1-3, with a possible D match to TRBD1 (5 bases). In germline, CDR1 is WSHSY, CDR2 SAAADI. The CDR3 sequence is 14 residues long. Trimming left V 3 bases short and J 2 bases short, with 8 bases between.

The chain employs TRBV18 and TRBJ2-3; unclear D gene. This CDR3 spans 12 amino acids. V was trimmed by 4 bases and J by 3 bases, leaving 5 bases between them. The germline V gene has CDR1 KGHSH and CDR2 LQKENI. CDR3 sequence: CASSRATDTQYF. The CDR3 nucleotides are TGTGCCAGCTCACGGGCAACAGATACGCAGTATTTT.

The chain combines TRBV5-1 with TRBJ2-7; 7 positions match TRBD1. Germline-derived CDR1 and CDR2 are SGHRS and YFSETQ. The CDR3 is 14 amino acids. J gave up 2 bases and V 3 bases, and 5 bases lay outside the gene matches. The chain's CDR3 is CASSSGQATYEQYF. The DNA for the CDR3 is TGCGCCAGCAGCTCCGGACAGGCCACCTACGAGCAGTACTTC.

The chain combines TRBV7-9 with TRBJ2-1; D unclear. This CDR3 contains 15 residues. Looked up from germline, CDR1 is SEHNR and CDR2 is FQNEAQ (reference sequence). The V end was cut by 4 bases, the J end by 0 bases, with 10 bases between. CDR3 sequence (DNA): TGTGCCAGCAGCTCCCCCTTGAGCTCCTACAATGAGCAGTTCTTC. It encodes CASSSPLSSYNEQFF.

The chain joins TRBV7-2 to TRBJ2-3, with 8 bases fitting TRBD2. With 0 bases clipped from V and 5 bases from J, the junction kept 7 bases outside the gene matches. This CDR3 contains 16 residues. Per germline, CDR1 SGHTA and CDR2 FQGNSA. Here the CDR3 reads CASSLAPGTRVDTQYF. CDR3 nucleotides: TGTGCCAGCAGCTTAGCGCCCGGGACTAGGGTAGATACGCAGTATTTT.

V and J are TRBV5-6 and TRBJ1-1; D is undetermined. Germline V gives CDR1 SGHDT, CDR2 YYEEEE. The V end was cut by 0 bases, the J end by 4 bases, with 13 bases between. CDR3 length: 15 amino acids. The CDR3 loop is CASSLGGSGSTEAFF. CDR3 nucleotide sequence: TGTGCCAGCAGCTTGGGTGGCAGTGGGAGCACTGAAGCTTTCTTT.

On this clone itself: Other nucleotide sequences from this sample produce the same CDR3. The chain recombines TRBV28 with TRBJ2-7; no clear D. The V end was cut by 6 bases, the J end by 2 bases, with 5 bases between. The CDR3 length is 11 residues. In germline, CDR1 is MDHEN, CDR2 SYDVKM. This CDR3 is CASSSPYEQYF. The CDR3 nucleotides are TGTGCCAGCAGCTCTCCCTACGAGCAGTACTTC. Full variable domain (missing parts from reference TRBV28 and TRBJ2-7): DVKVTQSSRYLVKRTGEKVFLECVQDMDHENMFWYRQDPGLGLRLIYFSYDVKMKEKGDIPEGYSVSREKKERFSLILESASTNQTSMYLCASSSPYEQYFGPGTRLTVT.

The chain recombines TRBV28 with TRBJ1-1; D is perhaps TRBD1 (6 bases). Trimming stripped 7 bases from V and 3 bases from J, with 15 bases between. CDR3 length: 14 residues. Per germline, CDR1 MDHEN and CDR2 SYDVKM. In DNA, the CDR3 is TGTGCCAGCACCCCCGGGGGGCAGGACACTGAAGCTTTCTTT. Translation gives CASTPGGQDTEAFF.

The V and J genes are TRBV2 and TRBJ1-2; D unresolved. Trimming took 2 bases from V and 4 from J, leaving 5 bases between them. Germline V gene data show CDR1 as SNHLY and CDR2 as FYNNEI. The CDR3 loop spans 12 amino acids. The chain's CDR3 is CASSESIYGYTF. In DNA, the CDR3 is TGTGCCAGCAGTGAAAGCATCTATGGCTACACCTTC.